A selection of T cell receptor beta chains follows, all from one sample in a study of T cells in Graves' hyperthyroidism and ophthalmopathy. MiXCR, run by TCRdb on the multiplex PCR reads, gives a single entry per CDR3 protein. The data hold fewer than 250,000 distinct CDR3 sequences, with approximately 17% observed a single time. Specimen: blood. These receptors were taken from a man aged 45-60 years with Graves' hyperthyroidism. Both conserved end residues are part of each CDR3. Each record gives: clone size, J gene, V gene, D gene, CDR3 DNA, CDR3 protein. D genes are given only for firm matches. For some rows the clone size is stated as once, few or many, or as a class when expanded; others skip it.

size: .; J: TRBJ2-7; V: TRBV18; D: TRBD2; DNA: TGTGCCAGCTCTGGAGGGACTAGCGGGTCCTACGAGCAGTACTTC; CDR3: CASSGGTSGSYEQYF
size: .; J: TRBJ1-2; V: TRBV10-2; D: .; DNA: TGCGCCAGCAGTGAGTCGGGGGACGGTATTCAGGATAGTGGCTACACCTTC; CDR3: CASSESGDGIQDSGYTF
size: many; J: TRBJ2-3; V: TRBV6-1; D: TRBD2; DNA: TGTGCCAGCAGGGGACTAGCGGGAGGAGGGAACACAGATACGCAGTATTTT; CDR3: CASRGLAGGGNTDTQYF
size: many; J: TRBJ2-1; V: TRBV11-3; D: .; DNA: TGTGCCAGCAGCTACAGTCGAAGCTCCTACAATGAGCAGTTCTTC; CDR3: CASSYSRSSYNEQFF
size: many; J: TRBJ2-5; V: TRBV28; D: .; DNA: TGTGCCAGCAGTTACAGGGTAATGGAGACCCAGTACTTC; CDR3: CASSYRVMETQYF
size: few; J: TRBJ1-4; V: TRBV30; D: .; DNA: TGTGCCTGGGGATCCGGGAGACAGGCAACTAATGAAAAACTGTTTTTT; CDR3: CAWGSGRQATNEKLFF
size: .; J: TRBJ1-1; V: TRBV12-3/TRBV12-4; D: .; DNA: TGTGCCAGCAGTTTTATCGCAGGAGGGACTGAAGCTTTCTTT; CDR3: CASSFIAGGTEAFF
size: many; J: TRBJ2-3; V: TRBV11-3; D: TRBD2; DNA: TGTGCCAGCAGCAAACTAGCGGGAGGTGCAGATACGCAGTATTTT; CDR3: CASSKLAGGADTQYF
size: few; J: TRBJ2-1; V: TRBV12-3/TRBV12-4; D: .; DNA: TGTGCCAGCAGTTTAATGAAACGGCCCTACAATGAGCAGCTCTTC; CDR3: CASSLMKRPYNEQLF
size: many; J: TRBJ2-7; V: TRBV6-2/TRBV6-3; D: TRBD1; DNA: TGTGCCAGCAGACGGGACAGGGTCGAAGAGCAGTACTTC; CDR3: CASRRDRVEEQYF
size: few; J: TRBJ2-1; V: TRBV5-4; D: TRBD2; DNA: TGTGCCAGCAGCTTGGATGGCGGGAGGACTTACAATGAGCAGTTCTTC; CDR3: CASSLDGGRTYNEQFF
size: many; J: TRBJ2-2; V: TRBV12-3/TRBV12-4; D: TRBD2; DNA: TGTGCCAGCAGTCAGGGACTAGCGGGAGTTTTTGGGGAGCTGTTTTTT; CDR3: CASSQGLAGVFGELFF
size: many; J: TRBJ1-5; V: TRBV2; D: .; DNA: TGTGCCAGCAGTGAAGGTTCGGCCTCTCAGCCCCAGCATTTT; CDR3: CASSEGSASQPQHF
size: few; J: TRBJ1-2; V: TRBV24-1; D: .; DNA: TGTGCCACCAGTGATGGGGTTGCTGGCTACACCTTC; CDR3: CATSDGVAGYTF
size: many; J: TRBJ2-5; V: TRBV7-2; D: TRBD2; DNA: TGTGCCAGCAGCTTAGTAGCGGGAAATCAAGAGACCCAGTACTTC; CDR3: CASSLVAGNQETQYF
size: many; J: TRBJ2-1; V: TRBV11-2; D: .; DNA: TGTGCCAGCAGCTCGCGCGGAGGGGCGACCTACAATGAGCAGTTCTTC; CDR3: CASSSRGGATYNEQFF
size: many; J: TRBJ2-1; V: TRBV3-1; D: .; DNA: TGTGCCAGCACCCCTGCCCGGCGCAATGAGCAGTTCTTC; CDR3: CASTPARRNEQFF
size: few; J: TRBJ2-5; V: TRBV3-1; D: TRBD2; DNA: TGTGCCAGCAGCCCTAGCGGGAGATTTGGAGCAGAGACCCAGTACTTC; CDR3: CASSPSGRFGAETQYF
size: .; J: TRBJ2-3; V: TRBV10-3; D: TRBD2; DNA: TGTGCCATCCGACTAGCGGGAGGGCCTTCAGATACGCAGTATTTT; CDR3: CAIRLAGGPSDTQYF
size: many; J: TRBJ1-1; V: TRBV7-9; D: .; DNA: TGTGCCAGCAGCTTAGAGAGGGACATTATCCTCCCAAACACTGAAGCTTTCTTT; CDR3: CASSLERDIILPNTEAFF
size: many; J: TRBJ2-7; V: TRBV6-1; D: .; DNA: TGTGCCAGCAGTGAAGGGAGACAGACCCACGAGCAGTACTTC; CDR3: CASSEGRQTHEQYF
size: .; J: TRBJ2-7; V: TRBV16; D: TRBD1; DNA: TGTGCCAGCAGCCAAGGGACAGGGGAACCCTACGAGCAGTACTTC; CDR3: CASSQGTGEPYEQYF
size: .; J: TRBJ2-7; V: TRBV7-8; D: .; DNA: TGTGCCAGCAGAGCGATTCTAGTCGATGGCGAGCAGTACTTC; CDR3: CASRAILVDGEQYF
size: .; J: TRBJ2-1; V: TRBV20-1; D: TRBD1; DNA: TGCAGTGCGGAGACAGGGCCTGAGAATGAGCAGTTCTTC; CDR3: CSAETGPENEQFF
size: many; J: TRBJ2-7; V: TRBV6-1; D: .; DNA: TGTGCCAGCAGTGTTGAGGGTACGGTTGTCGAGCAGTACTTC; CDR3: CASSVEGTVVEQYF
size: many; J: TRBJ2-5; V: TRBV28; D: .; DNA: TGTGCCAGCAGTTTAGGACACAGGGATGGGCCAGAGACCCAGTACTTC; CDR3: CASSLGHRDGPETQYF
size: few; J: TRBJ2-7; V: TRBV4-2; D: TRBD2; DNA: TGTGCCAGCAGCCAAGAGGCGGGACTAGCGGGCTCCTACGAGCAGTACTTC; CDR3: CASSQEAGLAGSYEQYF
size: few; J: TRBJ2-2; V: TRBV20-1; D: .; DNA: TGCAGTGCCCCCTACCTGGGGAGCGGGGAGCTGTTTTTT; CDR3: CSAPYLGSGELFF
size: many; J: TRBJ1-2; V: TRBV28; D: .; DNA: TGTGCCAGCAGTTTATCCAGGCAGTCTCATGGCTACACCTTC; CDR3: CASSLSRQSHGYTF
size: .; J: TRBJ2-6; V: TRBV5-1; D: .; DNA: TGCGCCAGCAGCACACAGGGACGTTACTCTGGGGCCAACGTCCTGACTTTC; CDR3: CASSTQGRYSGANVLTF
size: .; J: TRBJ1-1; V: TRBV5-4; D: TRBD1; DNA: TGTGCCAGCGGAGGGGGCTTAAGAACAGGCCAAGGTGGTGAAGCTTTCTTT; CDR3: CASGGGLRTGQGGEAFF
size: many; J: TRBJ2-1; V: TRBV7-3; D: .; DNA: TGTGCCAGCAGCCCTGCAGGGGCCGGGAATGAGCAGTTCTTC; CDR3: CASSPAGAGNEQFF
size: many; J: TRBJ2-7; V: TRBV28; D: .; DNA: TGTGCCAGCAGTTTGATCGCAGGGGCGGGAGTCTCCTACGAGCAGTACTTC; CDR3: CASSLIAGAGVSYEQYF
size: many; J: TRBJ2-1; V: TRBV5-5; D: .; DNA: TGTGCCAGCAGCTCCGACTGGAGCTCCTACAATGAGCAGTTCTTC; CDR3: CASSSDWSSYNEQFF
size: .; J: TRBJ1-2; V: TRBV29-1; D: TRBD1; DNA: TGCAGCGTTGCCCAGGGGGCAACCGGCTACACCTTC; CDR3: CSVAQGATGYTF
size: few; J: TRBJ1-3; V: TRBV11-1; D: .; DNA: TGTGCCAGCAGCCTTGACAGGATTTCGACCTTCTCTGGAAACACCATATATTTT; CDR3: CASSLDRISTFSGNTIYF
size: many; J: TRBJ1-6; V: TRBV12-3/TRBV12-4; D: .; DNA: TGTGCCAGCAGCCTACAGCTAACCTCACCCCTCCACTTT; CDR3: CASSLQLTSPLHF
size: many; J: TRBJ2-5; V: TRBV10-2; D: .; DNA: TGCGCCAGCAGTGAGTCGACTCTCCGGGCGGAGGTCGATGAGGAGACCCAGTACTTC; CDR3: CASSESTLRAEVDEETQYF
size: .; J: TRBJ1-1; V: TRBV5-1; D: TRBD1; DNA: TGCGCCAGTCGGACAGGGGGAGGCACTGAAGCTTTCTTT; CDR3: CASRTGGGTEAFF
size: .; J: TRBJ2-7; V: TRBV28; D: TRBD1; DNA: TGTGCCAGCAGTTCCGACAGGGATACCTTCGAGGGGTACGAGCAGTACTTC; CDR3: CASSSDRDTFEGYEQYF
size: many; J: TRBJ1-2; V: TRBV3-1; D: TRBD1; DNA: TGTGCCAGCAGCCAAAATACAGGGGGCGATGGCTACACCTTC; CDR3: CASSQNTGGDGYTF
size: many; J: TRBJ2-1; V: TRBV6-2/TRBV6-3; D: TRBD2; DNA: TGTGCCAGCAGTTACGTAATACAGGCGACTAGCAGTTACAATGAGCAGTTCTTC; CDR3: CASSYVIQATSSYNEQFF
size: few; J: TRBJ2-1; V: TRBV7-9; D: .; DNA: TGTGCCAGCAGCTTAGGAGGTTCGTGGGGGGACTCTTTTTCCTTATACAATGAGCAGTTCTTC; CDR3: CASSLGGSWGDSFSLYNEQFF
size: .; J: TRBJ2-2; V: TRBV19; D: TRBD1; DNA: TGTGCCAGTAGTCCGACCCAGGACAGGGTAGGCACCGGGGAGCTGTTTTTT; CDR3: CASSPTQDRVGTGELFF
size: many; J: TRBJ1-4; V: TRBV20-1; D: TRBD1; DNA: TGCAGTGCTCGACAGGGCGGAGACGAAAAACTGTTTTTT; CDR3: CSARQGGDEKLFF
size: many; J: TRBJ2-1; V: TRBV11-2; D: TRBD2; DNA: TGTGCCAGCAGCTTATATGCGGGAGCCAACAATGAGCAGTTCTTC; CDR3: CASSLYAGANNEQFF
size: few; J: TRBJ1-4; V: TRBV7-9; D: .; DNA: TGTGCCAGCAGCCCTTCATCGGGTAATGAAAAACTGTTTTTT; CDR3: CASSPSSGNEKLFF
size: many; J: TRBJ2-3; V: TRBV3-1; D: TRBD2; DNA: TGTGCCAGCAGCCAAGATCTGACTAGCGGCAGTAAGGATACGCAGTATTTT; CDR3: CASSQDLTSGSKDTQYF
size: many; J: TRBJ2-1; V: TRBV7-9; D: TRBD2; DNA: TGTGCCAGCAGCCCTAGCGGGAGCTCCTACAATGAGCAGTTCTTC; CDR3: CASSPSGSSYNEQFF
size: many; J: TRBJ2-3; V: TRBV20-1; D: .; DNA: TGCAGTGCTAGGCCCGGGAGTGGAGATACGCAGTATTTT; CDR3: CSARPGSGDTQYF